The 13 T cell receptor beta chains below come from one sample, sequenced in a study of cytomegalovirus exposure and HLA in healthy donors. Use of 60 Vbeta and 13 Jbeta primers characterized the PCR. The repertoire was sequenced with immunoSEQ multiplex PCR; TCRdb's copy has only in-frame clones and lacks some. Among 110,000 or so clones listed, roughly three quarters were seen once. Sequencing was carried out using PBMCs. All receptors derive from a woman between 40 and 50 years old in good health and CMV-seropositive.

The J gene is TRBJ1-5, the V gene TRBV7-8, with D tentatively TRBD1 (5 bases). The CDR3 sequence is 16 residues long. Germline V CDR1 and CDR2: SGHVS, FQNEAQ. V was shortened by 1 base and J by 2 bases, with 12 bases between the two germline ends. CDR3 DNA sequence: TGTGCCAGCAGCTTAGTCGGGGGAGAGGGCAATCAGCCCCAGCATTTT. It codes for CASSLVGGEGNQPQHF.

V gene TRBV5-8 combines with J gene TRBJ2-1, with 10 bases matching TRBD2. The V segment lost 4 bases and the J segment 6 bases; nucleotides outside the gene matches: 7. Germline loops: CDR1 SGHTS, CDR2 YDEGEE. The CDR3 has 15 amino acids. The CDR3 region is CASSPVAGGANEQFF. For the CDR3, the DNA is TGTGCCAGCAGCCCGGTAGCGGGGGGAGCCAATGAGCAGTTCTTC.

This clone was picked up a small number of times. The chain employs TRBV13 and TRBJ2-7; the D is unclear. There are 11 residues in the CDR3. V was pared by 5 bases and J by 3 bases, with 5 bases between. CDR1 is PRHDT and CDR2 is FYEKMQ in the germline V gene (reference sequence). The CDR3 protein is CASSLIYEQYF. CDR3 nucleotide sequence: TGTGCCAGCAGCCTTATCTACGAGCAGTACTTC.

CDR3 in amino acids: CASSPPPTGGLIETQYF. CDR3 DNA: TGTGCCAGCTCACCTCCGCCGACAGGGGGCCTAATAGAGACCCAGTACTTC. The chain links TRBV18 to TRBJ2-5, with 10 positions matching TRBD1. The CDR3 spans 17 residues. Per the germline V gene, CDR1 is KGHSH and CDR2 is LQKENI. V gave up 3 bases and J gave up 4 bases; unmatched junction bases: 11.

The CDR3: CASSQGLASETQYF. DNA for the CDR3: TGCGCCAGCAGCCAGGGACTAGCGAGTGAGACCCAGTACTTC. This chain joins TRBV4-1 and TRBJ2-5, with 10 bases that match TRBD2. J was trimmed by 5 bases and V by 3 bases; bases with no gene match: 3. From germline, CDR1 is MGHRA and CDR2 YSYEKL. CDR3 length: 14 amino acids.

V is TRBV19 and J is TRBJ1-6; D may be TRBD1 (5 bases). This CDR3 is built from 15 residues. The germline V gene encodes CDR1 LNHDA and CDR2 SQIVND (reference sequence). V lost 4 bases and J lost 4, with 11 bases in between. CDR3 sequence: CASSNQGPYNSPLHF. The CDR3, as DNA: TGTGCCAGTAGTAACCAGGGCCCTTATAATTCACCCCTCCACTTT.

This chain connects TRBV9 to TRBJ2-5; tentative D call: TRBD2 (7 bases). Germline assignment: CDR1 SGDLS and CDR2 YYNGEE. The CDR3 is 17 amino acids. Trimming shortened V by 0 bases and J by 0 bases, and 15 bases separated the two germline ends. Here the CDR3 reads CASSVGGGASYQETQYF. CDR3 nucleotide sequence: TGTGCCAGCAGCGTAGGTGGGGGGGCTTCGTACCAAGAGACCCAGTACTTC. Full variable domain (remainder filled in from reference TRBV9 and TRBJ2-5): DSGVTQTPKHLITATGQRVTLRCSPRSGDLSVYWYQQSLDQGLQFLIQYYNGEERAKGNILERFSAQQFPDLHSELNLSSLELGDSALYFCASSVGGGASYQETQYFGPGTRLLVL.

The chain combines TRBV29-1 with TRBJ1-1, with 7 bases lining up with TRBD1. The V and J ends lost 4 bases and 1 base, in that order; junction bases with no gene match: 9. This CDR3 region has 15 residues. Germline-derived CDR1 and CDR2 are SQVTM and ANQGSEA. The CDR3 sequence: CSVARTHRGNTEAFF. CDR3 nucleotide sequence: TGCAGCGTTGCCCGTACTCACAGGGGGAACACTGAAGCTTTCTTT.

The CDR3 protein is CASSIVETGMVGGYTF. CDR3 nucleotide sequence: TGTGCCAGTAGTATAGTAGAGACAGGGATGGTCGGTGGCTACACCTTC. This sequence joins TRBV19 and TRBJ1-2; 7 nucleotides line up with TRBD1. V lost 1 base to trimming and J lost 7 bases; unmatched junction nucleotides: 12. The CDR3 has 16 amino acids. Germline CDR1 LNHDA, CDR2 SQIVND (reference sequence). The complete variable domain, with remaining parts taken from reference TRBV19 and TRBJ1-2, reads DGGITQSPKYLFRKEGQNVTLSCEQNLNHDAMYWYRQDPGQGLRLIYYSQIVNDFQKGDIAEGYSVSREKKESFPLTVTSAQKNPTAFYLCASSIVETGMVGGYTFGSGTRLTVV.

This chain connects TRBV4-1 to TRBJ2-7, with D possibly TRBD1 on 5 matching bases. The CDR3 contains 13 residues. Germline values: CDR1 MGHRA, CDR2 YSYEKL. Trimming stripped 4 bases from V and 9 bases from J, with 16 bases between. The CDR3 protein is CASSRERGSGQYF. DNA of the CDR3: TGCGCCAGCAGCCGAGAAAGGGGATCCGGGCAGTACTTC.

V is TRBV7-3 and J is TRBJ2-1; D is uncertain. The CDR3 is made up of 14 amino acids. Looked up from germline, CDR1 is SGHTA and CDR2 is FQGTGA. The V and J ends lost 5 bases and 6 bases respectively, with 14 bases between them. CDR3 in amino acids: CASSEIPQSNEQFF. CDR3 DNA sequence: TGTGCCAGCAGCGAGATCCCACAGTCCAATGAGCAGTTCTTC.

This sequence joins TRBV6-5 and TRBJ2-7; 7 positions agree with TRBD1. The CDR3 contains 12 residues. CDR1 is MNHEY, CDR2 SVGAGI, per germline. The CDR3 DNA is TGTGCGACGAGAGGGGGCGGACACGAGCAGTACTTC. Its protein product is CATRGGGHEQYF.

The V and J genes are TRBV4-1 and TRBJ2-3; 9 bases line up with TRBD2. J gave up 4 bases and V 8 bases, and 7 bases lay outside the gene matches. Germline V CDR1 and CDR2: MGHRA, YSYEKL. The CDR3 has 14 residues. CDR3 sequence reads: CASRVAGAADTQYF. DNA of the CDR3: TGCGCCAGCCGAGTAGCGGGGGCAGCAGATACGCAGTATTTT.